The present entry profiles one T cell receptor (beta chain) with its context. These data come from a study of beta chain features in type 1 diabetes. Study context: The patient and healthy donor groups were comparable for age, gender and cell yields.

Sorted populations all exceeded 98% purity. Germline CDR1 reads MNHNY; CDR2 reads SVGAGI (reference sequence). The CDR3 totals 16 residues. V was trimmed by 10 bases and J by 4 bases, leaving 20 bases between them. All of the isolated RNA was reverse transcribed, so expressed TCRB transcripts were sequenced. The method was immunoSEQ multiplex PCR; TCRdb's version includes in-frame clones alone and lacks a portion of them. This table holds a few hundred thousand clones, around 20% found once. The chain recombines TRBV6-6 with TRBJ2-6; weak D call: TRBD2 (6 bases). Specimen: naive CD4+ T cells from blood. The receptor was derived from a woman aged 18-30 years in good health. The CDR3 DNA sequence: TGTGCCACCGCCTCCCCCGGGAGATCCGGGGCCAACGTCCTGACTTTC. This codes for CATASPGRSGANVLTF.